These T cell receptor beta chains were read from a single sample in a study of CD8+ T cells in alopecia areata. Data came from immunoSEQ multiplex PCR; TCRdb stores just in-frame clones and leaves some out. The table includes roughly 59,000 clones, approximately 43% detected once. Sequences were derived from CD8+ T cells sorted from blood, sampled at week 0. The receptors derive from a human donor with alopecia areata. Each CDR3 is given with its conserved first and last residue. D genes are given only for firm matches. Only part of the rows carry a size: once, few, many, or a class if the clone is expanded.

j_call v_call clone_size d_call cdr3_nt cdr3_aa
TRBJ1-5 TRBV9 few NA TGTGCCAGCAGCTCCGAAGGGGAGGAGGGTCAGCCCCAGCATTTT CASSSEGEEGQPQHF
TRBJ2-7 TRBV29-1 few TRBD1 TGCAGCGTTGAATATAGTGGGCAGGGGGCCTACGAGCAGTACTTC CSVEYSGQGAYEQYF
TRBJ2-5 TRBV29-1 few NA TGCAGCGTTGAACTTCTGGGCAGGTGGATCGAGACCCAGTACTTC CSVELLGRWIETQYF
TRBJ2-7 TRBV30 NA NA TGTGCTGCCGGGGACTTGCGTGCCTACGAGCAGTACTTC CAAGDLRAYEQYF
TRBJ2-5 TRBV14 medium-sized TRBD2 TGTGCCAGCAGCCAAGGGACTAGGCGGTACCAAGAGACCCAGTACTTC CASSQGTRRYQETQYF
TRBJ2-7 TRBV30 NA TRBD1 TGTGCCTGGAGCACCGGGGACAGGGTTCACTACGAGCAGTACTTC CAWSTGDRVHYEQYF
TRBJ1-2 TRBV19 few NA TGTGCCAGTAGTCCGGGGTTTATTGGCTACACCTTC CASSPGFIGYTF
TRBJ2-7 TRBV29-1 NA NA TGCAGCGTCAGCCTCCTCCCTGGACAGCGTTCCTACGAGCAGTACTTC CSVSLLPGQRSYEQYF
TRBJ2-1 TRBV30 once NA TGTGCCTGGAGTGAACAGTCCTACAATGAGCAGTTCTTC CAWSEQSYNEQFF
TRBJ2-7 TRBV10-2 few NA TGCGCCAGCAGCCAGGACGGAAACTACGAGCAGTACTTC CASSQDGNYEQYF
TRBJ2-7 TRBV13 NA NA TGTGCCAGCAGTGTGGCAGGGGCCTACGAGCAGTACTTC CASSVAGAYEQYF
TRBJ2-1 TRBV25-1 NA TRBD1 TGTGCCAGCAGTGAATTATTTGGGACAGGGAATTATGGTGAGCAGTTCTTC CASSELFGTGNYGEQFF
TRBJ1-1 TRBV29-1 once TRBD1 TGCAGCGTTTCCCCTCAATGGACAGGGGGCGGCTCAAGCACTGAAGCTTTCTTT CSVSPQWTGGGSSTEAFF
TRBJ1-1 TRBV27 NA NA TGTGCCAGCAGTTATAGGGGGTCGAACACTGAAGCTTTCTTT CASSYRGSNTEAFF
TRBJ2-1 TRBV7-9 NA NA TGTGCCAGCAGCTTCCCGACTGCCTTCAATGAGCAGTTCTTC CASSFPTAFNEQFF
TRBJ2-7 TRBV14 NA TRBD1 TGTGCCAGCAGTCTTTACCCGGGACAGGGCGAAAAATTTACCTACGAGCAGTACTTC CASSLYPGQGEKFTYEQYF
TRBJ2-7 TRBV7-9 NA NA TGTGCCAGCAGCTTCGCCGGGAAGGGCTACGAGCAGTACTTC CASSFAGKGYEQYF
TRBJ2-1 TRBV5-1 few TRBD1 TGCGCCAGCAGCCCGACCGGGACAGCTGTCAATGAGCAGTTCTTC CASSPTGTAVNEQFF
TRBJ2-7 TRBV19 NA TRBD2 TGTGCCAGTAGTTTGGGACTAGCGGCCTACGAGCAGTACTTC CASSLGLAAYEQYF
TRBJ2-7 TRBV7-2 NA TRBD2 TGTGCCAGCAGCCCGGGGGGACTAGCGGGACCCTACGAGCAGTACTTC CASSPGGLAGPYEQYF
TRBJ2-1 TRBV9 NA TRBD2 TGTGCCAGCAGCGTAGTTGCGGGAGGGCCGGGAGGCAATGAGCAGTTCTTC CASSVVAGGPGGNEQFF
TRBJ2-1 TRBV2 few NA TGTGCCAGCAGTGATGGGAGTCCATGGGTCTATGAGCAGTTCTTC CASSDGSPWVYEQFF
TRBJ2-2 TRBV11-2 NA NA TGTGCCAGCAGCAAAGTGAACCTACGGATGGAAGACACCGGGGAGCTGTTTTTT CASSKVNLRMEDTGELFF
TRBJ2-2 TRBV9 once NA TGTGCCAGCAGCGTAGGGACTCACCTCACCGGGGAGCTGTTTTTT CASSVGTHLTGELFF
TRBJ2-7 TRBV30 NA NA TGTGCCTGGAGGGCGGGCACGTCCTACGAGCAGTACTTC CAWRAGTSYEQYF
TRBJ2-1 TRBV5-6 NA NA TGTGCCAGCAGCTTGTCCACAAATGAGCAGTTCTTC CASSLSTNEQFF
TRBJ2-7 TRBV10-3 NA NA TGTGCCATCAGTGAGTCGGGGGAGCAGTACTTC CAISESGEQYF
TRBJ2-4 TRBV23-1 few NA TGCGCCAGCAGTCCGCGGACACACGAAGCCAAAAACATTCAGTACTTC CASSPRTHEAKNIQYF
TRBJ2-5 TRBV4-1 NA NA TGCGCCAGCAGCCCCCAGGGGCAAGAGACCCAGTACTTC CASSPQGQETQYF
TRBJ2-7 TRBV5-1 few TRBD1 TGCGCCAGCAGCCGCCCTGGACAGGGTCTCCACGAGCAGTACTTC CASSRPGQGLHEQYF
TRBJ1-2 TRBV7-9 NA TRBD1 TGTGCCAGCAGCTTAGCAGGGGGCGGTGGCTACACCTTC CASSLAGGGGYTF
TRBJ2-5 TRBV6-5 NA TRBD2 TGTGCCAGCAGGCCCCCGGGGGGAGAGACCCAGTACTTC CASRPPGGETQYF
TRBJ1-2 TRBV2 NA NA TGTGCCAGCCACAGGGTTGGCTACACCTTC CASHRVGYTF
TRBJ2-7 TRBV9 NA TRBD1 TGTGCCAGCAGCTCGACAGGGCCCGAGCAGTACTTC CASSSTGPEQYF
TRBJ1-1 TRBV13 NA NA TGTGCCAGCAGCTTAGGCCCTATTAACACTGAAGCTTTCTTT CASSLGPINTEAFF